Detailed here is one TCR beta chain. This entry belongs to a study of blood T cell repertoires in COVID-19. This CDR3 region has 15 residues. Trimming removed 0 bases from V and 2 bases from J, with 10 bases in between. The germline V gene has CDR1 LNHNV and CDR2 YYDKDF (reference sequence). The protocol was immunoSEQ multiplex PCR, while the TCRdb copy is restricted to in-frame clones and leaves out a portion. Of about 110,000 clones in the sample, 88% were seen once. Sequencing was performed on peripheral blood. V and J are TRBV15 and TRBJ2-5, with TRBD2 as a possible D gene (5 bases). The receptor was derived from a woman aged 45 to 65 with active or convalescent COVID-19. The CDR3 loop reads CATSRERVSQETQYF. DNA of the CDR3: TGTGCCACCAGCAGAGAGAGGGTTAGTCAAGAGACCCAGTACTTC. Drawing the rest from reference TRBV15 and TRBJ2-5, the complete variable domain is DAMVIQNPRYQVTQFGKPVTLSCSQTLNHNVMYWYQQKSSQAPKLLFHYYDKDFNNEADTPDNFQSRRPNTSFCFLDIRSPGLGDTAMYLCATSRERVSQETQYFGPGTRLLVL.